This TCR beta chain was profiled in a study of T cell responses to AZD1222 COVID-19 vaccine. The CDR3 consists of 15 residues. V lost 7 bases and J lost 1; bases outside the gene matches: 11. Germline values: CDR1 SGHRS, CDR2 YFSETQ. Clones were read by immunoSEQ multiplex PCR, and TCRdb kept only the in-frame ones, dropping some. The profile covers approximately 220,000 clones, with approximately 94% appearing a single time and over 0.95% taken by the ten largest. The study's findings and limits: Among the donors, most were white British and more were female, and clonal diversity was possibly underestimated. The repertoires were collected only after the peak T cell response.

In its sample, this clone was seen once. Its antigen is unidentified. This material consisted of peripheral blood, taken on day 0 of MenACWY control vaccination. This chain connects TRBV5-1 to TRBJ2-7; 7 bases match TRBD1. This clonotype originated in an adult in good health. The chain's CDR3 is CASQIEGGFSYEQYF. Written as DNA, the CDR3 is TGCGCCAGCCAAATTGAAGGGGGCTTTTCCTACGAGCAGTACTTC.